Below, 28 T cell receptor beta chains from the same sample are listed, as sequenced in a study of post-analysis software for immune sequencing data (dated by TCRdb to between 2015 and 2017). What the study reported, not specific to this receptor: Significantly higher frequencies in patients than in controls were found for about five TRBV segments, including TRBV5-6, TRBV5-1 and TRBV20-1.

For these TCRs, the target antigens are not known. The library was prepared using PCR. Instrument used: Illumina HiSeq 2500. Unique molecular identifiers were incorporated into TCR beta cDNA libraries to reduce PCR and sequencing biases. TCRdb took the public reads, trimmed them with fastp at Q25, ran MiXCR for clone calling and kept in-frame beta chains. Rows with one shared CDR3 protein collapse into an entry with the most common genes and DNA. For this sample the table gives 750,000 to 950,000 distinct CDR3 sequences, of which around 50% were detected only once. The ten largest make up over 4% of the sample. Input material: blood. These receptors came from a girl aged 5 to 17 with multiple sclerosis.

The sample holds a few counts of this clonotype. The V and J genes are TRBV7-9 and TRBJ2-2; D is perhaps TRBD1 (6 bases). The V gene's germline CDR1 is SEHNR and CDR2 FQNEAQ (reference sequence). The CDR3 spans 16 residues. V was cut by 6 bases and J by 0 bases, with 14 bases left in between. For the CDR3, the DNA is TGTGCCAGCAGGCAACCCGGGACAACGAACACCGGGGAGCTGTTTTTT. It yields the protein CASRQPGTTNTGELFF.

This clonotype was seen more than once but under ten times. This chain connects TRBV4-1 to TRBJ1-5, with D perhaps TRBD1 (5 bases). The CDR3 is 16 amino acids. V lost 4 bases and J 0 bases, leaving 13 bases between the germline ends. Germline V gene lookup returns CDR1 MGHRA and CDR2 YSYEKL. The CDR3 DNA is TGCGCCAGCAGCCCGGAGGGGCAGAATAGCAATCAGCCCCAGCATTTT. Its translation is CASSPEGQNSNQPQHF.

This chain uses TRBV9 with TRBJ2-7, with D perhaps TRBD2 (6 bases). This CDR3 contains 16 residues. CDR1 is SGDLS and CDR2 is YYNGEE in the germline V gene. V dropped 0 bases and J dropped 2 bases, with 15 bases sitting between them. CDR3 coding DNA: TGTGCCAGCAGCGTAGGCGGAGGGCCATTGACCTACGAGCAGTACTTC. Encoded protein: CASSVGGGPLTYEQYF.

This chain connects TRBV10-1 to TRBJ2-3; possible D gene TRBD1, 6 bases. V lost 4 bases and J lost 6, with 20 bases in between. CDR1 is WNHNN and CDR2 is SYGVQD in the germline V gene (reference sequence). The CDR3 totals 16 residues. CDR3: CASSVAGRGILDTQYF. Written as DNA, the CDR3 is TGCGCCAGCAGTGTTGCGGGCAGGGGAATATTGGATACGCAGTATTTT.

The CDR3 DNA reads as TGCAGTGCTATGTCAGGTCTAGCGGATACCTACGAGCAGTACTTC. This encodes CSAMSGLADTYEQYF. This sequence joins TRBV20-1 and TRBJ2-4; 7 bases are a match to TRBD2. The J call is uncertain, as TRBJ2-7 better fits the DNA end. The CDR3 consists of 15 residues. CDR1 is DFQATT and CDR2 is SNEGSKA in the germline V gene (reference sequence).

The chain links TRBV7-3 to TRBJ2-1, with 10 nucleotides matching TRBD2. Germline assignment: CDR1 SGHTA and CDR2 FQGTGA. The CDR3 is 15 residues long. V was clipped by 6 bases and J by 5 bases; unmatched bases: 7. The CDR3 reads CASSRRLAGHNEQFF. CDR3 coding DNA: TGTGCCAGCAGTCGGCGACTAGCGGGCCACAATGAGCAGTTCTTC.

DNA of the CDR3: TGCGCCAGCAGCTGGGACAGGCCCGACAATGAGCAGTTCTTC. Amino acids: CASSWDRPDNEQFF. The chain joins TRBV5-1 to TRBJ2-1, with 8 positions matching TRBD1. The junction had 4 bases not matched to a gene; V was cut back by 3 bases and J by 5 bases. Germline-derived CDR1 and CDR2 are SGHRS and YFSETQ. CDR3 size: 14 residues.

V gene TRBV3-1 combines with J gene TRBJ2-1; D is perhaps TRBD2 (5 bases). Germline values: CDR1 LGHDT, CDR2 YNNKEL (reference sequence). The CDR3 totals 16 residues. V dropped 4 bases and J dropped 9 bases, with 22 bases sitting between them. CDR3 nucleotide sequence: TGTGCCAGCAGCCCGAACCGGGCCCTCAAGGCGGGTGAGCAGTTCTTC. Its translation is CASSPNRALKAGEQFF.

The chain employs TRBV29-1 and TRBJ1-4; D remains unclear. The V gene's germline CDR1 is SQVTM and CDR2 ANQGSEA. V was cut by 3 bases and J by 3 bases, with 11 bases left in between. The CDR3 is 14 amino acids. CDR3 in DNA: TGCAGCGTTGAGGAGGGCAGCGCTAATGAAAAACTGTTTTTT. It codes for CSVEEGSANEKLFF.

J is TRBJ1-5 and V is TRBV3-1; possibly TRBD1 for D (6 bases). The ends were cut back, 3 bases at V and 1 base at J, with 13 bases in the middle. The CDR3 totals 16 residues. The germline gives CDR1 LGHDT, CDR2 YNNKEL (reference sequence). The CDR3, as DNA: TGTGCCAGCAGCCACTACAGGGCCAGGAGCAATCAGCCCCAGCATTTT. Amino acids: CASSHYRARSNQPQHF.

CDR3 sequence (DNA): TGCAGTGGCGGGGGGGACAGCTACCAAGAGACCCAGTACTTC. It translates to CSGGGDSYQETQYF. V is TRBV29-1 and J is TRBJ2-5; TRBD2 matches 9 bases. CDR1 and CDR2 (germline): SQVTM, ANQGSEA. CDR3 size: 14 residues.

The V gene is TRBV12-3 or TRBV12-4, the J gene TRBJ2-7; D gene ambiguous. Trimming took 5 bases from V and 4 from J, leaving 6 bases between them. The CDR3 length is 11 residues. In DNA form, the CDR3 reads TGTGCCAGCAGTAAGCAGTACGAGCAGTACTTC. Translated, it gives CASSKQYEQYF.

The CDR3 region is CSATELGQAYQETQYF. Here the CDR3 DNA reads TGCAGTGCCACTGAGTTGGGACAGGCGTACCAAGAGACCCAGTACTTC. This chain connects TRBV20-1 to TRBJ2-5, with 8 bases identical to TRBD1. V was clipped by 6 bases and J by 0 bases; unmatched bases: 12. The CDR3 spans 16 residues. Germline loops: CDR1 DFQATT, CDR2 SNEGSKA (reference sequence).

J is TRBJ2-1 and V is TRBV4-1, with TRBD2 identical over 8 bases. J lost 6 bases, V lost 0 bases, and 1 base had no gene match. From germline, CDR1 is MGHRA and CDR2 YSYEKL. This CDR3 contains 14 residues. Here the CDR3 reads CASSQDGTSNEQFF. CDR3 bases: TGCGCCAGCAGCCAAGACGGGACTAGCAATGAGCAGTTCTTC.

This clonotype has a handful of counts. V gene TRBV2 combines with J gene TRBJ2-7; 7 positions agree with TRBD1. CDR3 length: 15 residues. With V trimmed by 6 bases and J by 3 bases, 11 bases remained unmatched. Germline V CDR1 and CDR2: SNHLY, FYNNEI. DNA of the CDR3: TGTGCCAGCAGCGGCCATAGGACAGGCGACTACGAGCAGTACTTC. This translates into CASSGHRTGDYEQYF. Together with reference TRBV2 and TRBJ2-7, the CDR3 gives the full variable domain: EPEVTQTPSHQVTQMGQEVILRCVPISNHLYFYWYRQILGQKVEFLVSFYNNEISEKSEIFDDQFSVERPDGSNFTLKIRSTKLEDSAMYFCASSGHRTGDYEQYFGPGTRLTVT.

This clonotype was detected once. The chain joins TRBV7-8 to TRBJ2-7; D unresolved. With the DNA end fitting TRBJ2-5 better, the J assignment may be wrong. CDR3 size: 12 residues. From germline, CDR1 is SGHVS and CDR2 FQNEAQ. Written as DNA, the CDR3 is TGTGCCAGCAGCCCCCATAGTGAGACCCAGTACTTC. This encodes CASSPHSETQYF.

The V gene is TRBV28, the J gene TRBJ2-4; D unclear. The V end was cut by 2 bases, the J end by 3 bases, with 8 bases between. Germline V gives CDR1 MDHEN, CDR2 SYDVKM. The CDR3 sequence is 14 residues long. The CDR3 sequence is CASSLDYGKNIQYF. The CDR3 nucleotides are TGTGCCAGCAGTTTAGATTACGGCAAAAACATTCAGTACTTC. The whole variable domain, filled in from reference TRBV28 and TRBJ2-4, reads DVKVTQSSRYLVKRTGEKVFLECVQDMDHENMFWYRQDPGLGLRLIYFSYDVKMKEKGDIPEGYSVSREKKERFSLILESASTNQTSMYLCASSLDYGKNIQYFGAGTRLSVL.

The V gene is TRBV29-1, the J gene TRBJ1-2; possible D gene TRBD1, 5 bases. Trimming shortened V by 7 bases and J by 7 bases, and 13 bases separated the two germline ends. CDR1 SQVTM and CDR2 ANQGSEA come from the germline V gene. This CDR3 contains 11 residues. In nucleotides, the CDR3 is TGCAGCGCCATACAGGAGGGTGGCTACACCTTC. Protein product: CSAIQEGGYTF.

The chain carries TRBV2 and TRBJ2-2; 8 positions agree with TRBD2. This CDR3 comprises 15 residues. Germline V gene sequence: CDR1 SNHLY, CDR2 FYNNEI. V was pared by 6 bases and J by 0 bases, with 3 bases of the junction left unmatched. Here the CDR3 DNA reads TGTGCCAGCAGGGCGGGGGGTTCGAACACCGGGGAGCTGTTTTTT. The encoded protein is CASRAGGSNTGELFF.

V gene TRBV29-1 combines with J gene TRBJ2-1; tentatively, D is TRBD1 or TRBD2 (7 bases each). With 3 bases removed from V and 7 bases from J, the gap between germline ends came to 16 bases. Looked up from germline, CDR1 is SQVTM and CDR2 is ANQGSEA. This CDR3 contains 14 residues. CDR3 sequence: CSVEARQGGNEQFF. The CDR3 region has the DNA TGCAGCGTTGAGGCTCGGCAGGGGGGGAATGAGCAGTTCTTC.

The chain links TRBV20-1 to TRBJ2-5; tentative D call: TRBD2 (6 bases). The better agreement between TRBJ2-7 and the DNA end casts doubt on the J call. Germline CDR1 and CDR2: DFQATT and SNEGSKA (reference sequence). This CDR3 is built from 15 residues. The CDR3 reads CSAPALDGSSYEQYF. CDR3 bases: TGCAGTGCTCCAGCCCTAGACGGGAGCTCGTACGAGCAGTACTTC.

The V call is TRBV20-1, the J call TRBJ2-7; 10 bases map to TRBD1. Losses at the gene ends were 3 bases for V and 4 bases for J; bases not matched to a gene: 6. The CDR3 has 14 amino acids. Germline V gene lookup returns CDR1 DFQATT and CDR2 SNEGSKA (reference sequence). In DNA, the CDR3 is TGCAGTGCTAGGCGGACAGGGGGATTGTACGAGCAGTACTTC. Its translation: CSARRTGGLYEQYF.

To note about this clonotype: An end of the junction differs from the germline gene, which may be a read error. This sequence joins TRBV6-2 or TRBV6-3 and TRBJ2-7; TRBD2 aligns across 10 bases. Germline V gives CDR1 MNHEY, CDR2 SVGEGT. This CDR3 is built from 15 residues. The DNA for the CDR3 is TGTGCCGGCAGCACTAGCGGGGCCAGCTCCTACGAGCAGTACTTT. Its translation: CAGSTSGASSYEQYF.

This sequence joins TRBV5-1 and TRBJ2-4, with a weak D call TRBD2 (6 bases). This CDR3 contains 13 residues. Germline lookup yields CDR1 SGHRS and CDR2 YFSETQ. The V and J ends lost 4 bases and 13 bases respectively, with 18 bases between them. The CDR3 here is CASSPGQLREQYF. The CDR3 nucleotides are TGCGCCAGCAGCCCGGGGCAGCTACGGGAGCAGTACTTC.

This sequence joins TRBV5-1 and TRBJ2-5, with TRBD1 identical over 9 bases. The better agreement between TRBJ2-7 and the DNA end casts doubt on the J call. The CDR3 covers 14 residues. The germline gives CDR1 SGHRS, CDR2 YFSETQ. The CDR3 reads CASSPGQGSVEQYF. The DNA for the CDR3 is TGCGCCAGCAGCCCGGGACAGGGATCCGTCGAGCAGTACTTC.

This chain links TRBV27 with TRBJ2-5; D is uncertain. The DNA end is a closer match to TRBJ2-7, so the J assignment may be wrong. Germline assignment: CDR1 MNHEY and CDR2 SMNVEV (reference sequence). The CDR3 sequence is 17 residues long. DNA for the CDR3: TGTGCCAGCAGTTTATCAAACACCCAAACACATATCTACGAGCAGTACTTC. Its protein is CASSLSNTQTHIYEQYF.

The table lists this clonotype with a few counts. V gene TRBV3-1 combines with J gene TRBJ1-2; TRBD1 matches at 9 bases. Germline V gives CDR1 LGHDT, CDR2 YNNKEL (reference sequence). Trimming removed 1 base from V and 4 bases from J; junction bases left unmatched: 1. The CDR3 totals 14 residues. CDR3 bases: TGTGCCAGCAGCCAAGGACAGGGGGGCTATGGCTACACCTTC. It specifies CASSQGQGGYGYTF.

The chain is built from TRBV29-1 and TRBJ2-1, with a possible D match to TRBD1 (6 bases). Trimming cost V 7 bases and J 7 bases, with 11 bases left between them. Germline V gene sequence: CDR1 SQVTM, CDR2 ANQGSEA. This CDR3 comprises 11 residues. The CDR3 loop reads CSEQGRNEQFF. CDR3 nucleotide sequence: TGCAGCGAACAGGGACGGAATGAGCAGTTCTTC.